Given below is one T cell receptor (beta chain) in context. It lacks a known antigen. No quality values exist for individual bases; no much larger clone is one base distant. V is pruned by 4 bases and J by 6 bases, leaving 8 bases of the junction without a gene match. CDR1 and CDR2 (SGHRS, YFSETQ) derive from the germline V gene. The CDR3 measures 14 amino acids from cysteine to phenylalanine. The only DNA kept is the CDR3, 42 bases in frame from the first base. The data stem from a study of T cells in Graves' hyperthyroidism and ophthalmopathy (dated by TCRdb to between 2018 and 2021). Study-level background: Peripheral blood samples were taken at initial diagnosis, before any treatment was given. TCR V-J signatures able to tell the groups apart were searched for in a discovery cohort of 90 to 100 patients, of whom more than 40 had Graves' ophthalmopathy and 55 to 60 had stable Graves' hyperthyroidism. Prospective prediction of ophthalmopathy was tested in an independent validation cohort of about 19 hyperthyroidism patients and 15 to 17 patients who later progressed to ophthalmopathy. The 95 to 100 discovery patients were randomly divided into training and test sets at a 7:3 ratio. In addition, the study compared T-cell repertoires in thyroid tissue and in blood from a handful of Graves' hyperthyroidism patients. Following sampling, methimazole starting at 30 mg daily was given to hyperthyroidism patients, and high-dose intravenous methylprednisolone was given to ophthalmopathy patients. The paper describes TCR Vbeta CDR3 sequencing of 140 or so peripheral blood samples, made up of 43 ophthalmopathy patients, 70 to 80 hyperthyroidism patients and about 17 progressor patients. Study-wide findings and limitations: In validation, the model predicted progression to ophthalmopathy with just under 71% sensitivity and around 72% specificity, a median of 6.5 months before onset. Ophthalmopathy was separated from stable hyperthyroidism by a 13 V-J signature model, with over 85% sensitivity and 81% to 82% specificity obtained in cross-validation and 80%/75% obtained in testing. Most expanded thyroid clonotypes (frequency above 0.001) were also detected in blood, suggesting blood repertoires may reflect thyroid immune responses. Sample size was not statistically predetermined, and investigators were not blinded to group allocation.

Amplification of TCR beta CDR3 regions was carried out from RNA transcripts. For the first round of RT-PCR on the TCR CDR3, the HTBI primer set was used together with the Qiagen OneStep RT-PCR kit. The libraries were constructed in a second round of multiplex PCR and then size-selected and purified. Paired-end sequencing of the libraries was performed with 100 bp reads on an Illumina HiSeq2000. The study's own analysis went as follows. SOAPnuke was used to process the raw data, removing reads that contained adapters or uncalled bases, had a mean Phred below 15, or lacked an exact match to the constant primer or identifier. High-quality paired reads were merged with COPE v1.2.5, and unique nucleotide sequences were defined as clonotypes. Clonotypes were aligned to IMGT TRBV, TRBD and TRBJ reference segments using MiTCR v1.1. Analysis was restricted to V-J combinations with a frequency above 0.0001, which covered over 98% of repertoires. A TCS score was defined as the ratio between F50 (clonal expansion) and ExV (chaos), using BLOSUM62-based TCRdist between CDR3 peptides within each V-J. Welch's t-statistics and random forest reduced roughly 540 V-J features to around 14, which were used in a naive Bayes classifier (R e1071). In-frame beta chains were kept once TCRdb had trimmed the public reads at Q25 with fastp and called clones with MiXCR. One record per CDR3 amino acid sequence lists the most common genes and DNA. The V and J calls and clone size are TCRdb's, not the authors'. For this sample the table gives about 640,000 distinct CDR3 sequences, of which around 21% were detected only once. The top ten hold under 35% of the sample.

Ophthalmopathy patients had moderately to severely active disease, with a Clinical Activity Score of 3 or more, a NOSPECS grade of 4 or more, and a disease duration of less than 3 months. Patients with uncontrolled infections, other autoimmune diseases, pregnancy or lactation were excluded. Clinical symptoms, serum thyroxine and TRAb, thyroid ultrasound, and orbital computed tomography formed the basis for the diagnoses. Ficoll-Paque density gradient centrifugation was used to isolate PBMCs from around 9.1 ml of fresh peripheral blood. Total RNA was extracted using Trizol reagent, and RNA quality was assessed on an Agilent 2100 Bioanalyzer.

This receptor chain uses TRBV5-1 and TRBJ2-7; 9 nucleotides in the junction match TRBD2. Sequencing was performed on blood. This TCR was sampled from a man aged 25 to 40 with Graves' ophthalmopathy. The base sequence is TGCGCCAGCAGCCGAGCGGGAGGAGGGTCCGAGCAGTACTTC. Its coded protein is CASSRAGGGSEQYF.